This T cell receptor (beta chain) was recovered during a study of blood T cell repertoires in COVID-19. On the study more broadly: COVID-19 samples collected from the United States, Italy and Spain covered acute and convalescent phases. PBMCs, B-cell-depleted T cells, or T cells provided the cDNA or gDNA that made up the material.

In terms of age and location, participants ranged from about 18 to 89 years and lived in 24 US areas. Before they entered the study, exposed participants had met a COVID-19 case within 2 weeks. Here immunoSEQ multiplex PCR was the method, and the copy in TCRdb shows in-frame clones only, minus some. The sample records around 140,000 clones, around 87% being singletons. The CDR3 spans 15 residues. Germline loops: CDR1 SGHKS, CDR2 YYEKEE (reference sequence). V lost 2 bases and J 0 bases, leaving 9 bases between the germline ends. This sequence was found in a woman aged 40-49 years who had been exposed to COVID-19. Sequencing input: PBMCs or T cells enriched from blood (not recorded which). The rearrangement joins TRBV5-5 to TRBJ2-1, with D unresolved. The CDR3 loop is CASSFDSTSYNEQFF. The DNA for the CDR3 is TGTGCCAGCAGCTTCGACTCGACCTCCTACAATGAGCAGTTCTTC.